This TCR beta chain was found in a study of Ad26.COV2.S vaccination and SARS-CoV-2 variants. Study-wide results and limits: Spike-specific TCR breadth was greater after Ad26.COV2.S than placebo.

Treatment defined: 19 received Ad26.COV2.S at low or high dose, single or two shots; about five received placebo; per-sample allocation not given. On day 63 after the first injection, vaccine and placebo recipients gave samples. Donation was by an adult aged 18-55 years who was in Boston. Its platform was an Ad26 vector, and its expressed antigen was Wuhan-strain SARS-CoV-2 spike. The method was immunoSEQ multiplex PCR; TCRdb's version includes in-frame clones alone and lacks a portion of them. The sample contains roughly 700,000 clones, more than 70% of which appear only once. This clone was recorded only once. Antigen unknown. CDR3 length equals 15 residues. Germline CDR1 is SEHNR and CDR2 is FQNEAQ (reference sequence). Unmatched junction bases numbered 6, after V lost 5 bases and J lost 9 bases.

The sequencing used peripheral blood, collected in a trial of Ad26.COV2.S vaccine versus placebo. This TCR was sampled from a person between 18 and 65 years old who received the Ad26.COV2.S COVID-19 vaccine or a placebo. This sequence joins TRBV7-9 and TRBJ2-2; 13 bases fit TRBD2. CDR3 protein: CASSHGTSGVRELFF. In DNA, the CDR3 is TGTGCCAGCAGCCACGGGACTAGCGGGGTTCGGGAGCTGTTTTTT.